The next 3 T cell receptor beta chains were all read from a single sample in a study of shared clonotypes between healthy human individuals. Clones were read by immunoSEQ multiplex PCR, and TCRdb kept only the in-frame ones, dropping some. The sample records 2,500,000 or so clones, roughly 90% being singletons. The sequenced sample was naive CD4+ T cells from PBMCs. Subset here: CD45RA+ positively selected. The receptors were gathered from a man between 18 and 35 years old in good health. Some clones in this sample may be carry-over from other donors' samples.

This rearrangement joins TRBV30 to TRBJ1-4; 11 bases are shared with TRBD1. V shed 4 bases and J 8 bases; nucleotides not matched to a gene: 6. Germline CDR1 and CDR2: GTSNPN and SVGIG (reference sequence). CDR3 length equals 14 residues. The CDR3 bases are TGTGCCTGGACGAGGGGACAGGGGGACGAAAAACTGTTTTTT. This sequence encodes CAWTRGQGDEKLFF.

A note on this clone: Other DNA sequences within the sample encode an identical CDR3. The chain is built from TRBV6-5 and TRBJ2-7; possibly TRBD1 for D (6 bases). V was trimmed by 6 bases and J by 1 base, leaving 7 bases between them. The CDR3 is 12 residues long. Germline V gives CDR1 MNHEY, CDR2 SVGAGI. The CDR3 nucleotides are TGTGCCAGCAGCGGACAGTCCTACGAGCAGTACTTC. Protein product: CASSGQSYEQYF.

The V and J genes are TRBV5-1 and TRBJ2-1; no reliable D call. The V gene lost 0 bases and the J gene lost 8 bases, with 6 bases spanning the gap. The germline V gene has CDR1 SGHRS and CDR2 YFSETQ. CDR3 length equals 12 residues. CDR3 sequence (DNA): TGCGCCAGCAGCTTGGAAATCTATGAGCAGTTCTTC. Its protein is CASSLEIYEQFF.